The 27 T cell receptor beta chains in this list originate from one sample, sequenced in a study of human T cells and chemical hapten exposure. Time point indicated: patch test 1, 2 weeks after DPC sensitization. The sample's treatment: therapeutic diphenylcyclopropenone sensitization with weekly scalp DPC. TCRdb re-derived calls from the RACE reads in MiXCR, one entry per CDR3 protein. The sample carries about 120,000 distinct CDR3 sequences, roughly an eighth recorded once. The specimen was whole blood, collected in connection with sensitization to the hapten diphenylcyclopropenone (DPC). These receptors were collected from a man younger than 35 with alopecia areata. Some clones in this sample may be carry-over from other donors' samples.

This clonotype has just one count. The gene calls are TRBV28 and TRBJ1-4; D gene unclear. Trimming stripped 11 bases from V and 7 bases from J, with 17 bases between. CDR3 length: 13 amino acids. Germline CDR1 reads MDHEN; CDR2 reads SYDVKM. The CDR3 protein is CAAKGSVFEKLFF. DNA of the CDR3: TGTGCCGCAAAAGGGTCCGTGTTTGAAAAACTGTTTTTT.

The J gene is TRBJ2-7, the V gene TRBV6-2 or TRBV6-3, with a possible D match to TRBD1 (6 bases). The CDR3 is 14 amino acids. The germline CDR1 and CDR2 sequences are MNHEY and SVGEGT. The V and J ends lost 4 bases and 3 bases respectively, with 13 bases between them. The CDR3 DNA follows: TGTGCCAGCAGTTCCGCCCCAGGGGACTACGAGCAGTACGTC. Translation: CASSSAPGDYEQYV.

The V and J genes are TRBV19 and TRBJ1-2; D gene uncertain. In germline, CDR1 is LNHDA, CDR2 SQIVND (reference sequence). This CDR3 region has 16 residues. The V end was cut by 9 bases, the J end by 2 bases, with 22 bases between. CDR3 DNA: TGTGCCAGCCGACGAACCGACGGTGGGGTAAACTATGGCTACACCTTC. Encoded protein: CASRRTDGGVNYGYTF.

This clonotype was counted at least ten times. CDR3 amino acids: CATSVGEEYEQYF. Written as DNA, the CDR3 is TGTGCCACCAGTGTAGGAGAGGAATACGAGCAGTACTTC. The V call is TRBV24-1, the J call TRBJ2-7; no reliable D call. The CDR3 is 13 residues long. The germline V gene encodes CDR1 KGHDR and CDR2 SFDVKD. V was shortened by 5 bases and J by 4 bases, with 11 bases between the two germline ends.

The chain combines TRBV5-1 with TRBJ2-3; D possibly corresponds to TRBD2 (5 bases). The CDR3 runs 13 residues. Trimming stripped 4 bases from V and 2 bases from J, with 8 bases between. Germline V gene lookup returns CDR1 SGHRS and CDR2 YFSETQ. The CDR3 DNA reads TGCGCCAGCAGCGCGGGCACCACAGATACGCAGTATTTT. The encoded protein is CASSAGTTDTQYF.

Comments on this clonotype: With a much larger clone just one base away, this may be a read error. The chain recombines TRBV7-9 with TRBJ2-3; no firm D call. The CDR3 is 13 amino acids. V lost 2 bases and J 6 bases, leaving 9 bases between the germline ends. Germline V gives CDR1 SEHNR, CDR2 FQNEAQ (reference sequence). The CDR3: CASSLSPKDTQYF. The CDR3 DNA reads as TGTGCCAGCAGCTTATCCCCCAAGGATACGCAGTATTTT.

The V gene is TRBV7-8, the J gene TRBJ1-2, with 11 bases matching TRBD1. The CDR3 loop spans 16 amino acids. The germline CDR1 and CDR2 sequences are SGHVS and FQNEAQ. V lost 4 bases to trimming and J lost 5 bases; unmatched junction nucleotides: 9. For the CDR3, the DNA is TGTGCCAGCAGCTCCCATCGGGACAGGGGGATGTATGGCTACACCTTC. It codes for CASSSHRDRGMYGYTF.

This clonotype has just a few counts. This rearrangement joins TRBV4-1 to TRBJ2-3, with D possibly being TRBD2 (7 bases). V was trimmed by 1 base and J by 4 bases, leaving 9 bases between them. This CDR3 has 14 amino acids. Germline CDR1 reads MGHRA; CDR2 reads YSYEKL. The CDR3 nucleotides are TGCGCCAGCAGCCAAGGGGGGGGCCCAGATACGCAGTATTTT. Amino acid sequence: CASSQGGGPDTQYF.

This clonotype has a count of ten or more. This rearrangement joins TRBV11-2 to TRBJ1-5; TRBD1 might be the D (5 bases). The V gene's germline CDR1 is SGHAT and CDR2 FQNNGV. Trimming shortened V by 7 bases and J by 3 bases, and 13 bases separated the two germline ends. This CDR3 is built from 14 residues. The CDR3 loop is CASNNGTANQPQHF. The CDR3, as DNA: TGTGCCAGCAATAATGGGACGGCCAATCAGCCCCAGCATTTT.

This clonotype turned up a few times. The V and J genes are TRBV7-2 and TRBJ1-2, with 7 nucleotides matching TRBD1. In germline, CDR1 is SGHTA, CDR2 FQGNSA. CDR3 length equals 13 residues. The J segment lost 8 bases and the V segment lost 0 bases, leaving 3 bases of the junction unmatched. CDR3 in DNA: TGTGCCAGCAGCTTAGCTCAGGGGGAAGGCTACACCTTC. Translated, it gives CASSLAQGEGYTF.

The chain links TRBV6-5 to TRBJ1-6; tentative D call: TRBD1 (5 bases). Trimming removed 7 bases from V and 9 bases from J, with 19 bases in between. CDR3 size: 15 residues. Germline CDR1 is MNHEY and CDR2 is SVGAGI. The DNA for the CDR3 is TGTGCCAGCAAGGGATCGGGACCGCTTGGTTCACCCCTCCACTTT. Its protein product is CASKGSGPLGSPLHF.

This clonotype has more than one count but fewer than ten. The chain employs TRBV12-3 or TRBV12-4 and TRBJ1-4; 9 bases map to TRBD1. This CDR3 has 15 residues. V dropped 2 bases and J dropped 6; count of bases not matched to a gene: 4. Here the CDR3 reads CASSLRRDRDEKLFF. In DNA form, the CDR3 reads TGTGCCAGCAGTTTACGCCGGGACAGGGATGAAAAACTGTTTTTT.

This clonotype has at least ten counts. This chain's CDR3 is CASSSGTGAVYNQPQHF. The CDR3 DNA reads TGTGCCAGCAGCTCAGGGACAGGGGCCGTGTACAATCAGCCCCAGCATTTT. The chain joins TRBV7-8 to TRBJ1-5; 10 bases are shared with TRBD1. Germline V CDR1 and CDR2: SGHVS, FQNEAQ. CDR3 length: 17 amino acids. Germline trimming cut 4 bases from V and 3 bases from J; bases unmatched to any gene: 9.

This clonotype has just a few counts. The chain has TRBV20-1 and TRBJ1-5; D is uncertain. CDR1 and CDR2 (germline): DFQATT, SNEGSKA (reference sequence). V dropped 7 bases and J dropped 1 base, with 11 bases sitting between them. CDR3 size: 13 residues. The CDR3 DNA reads TGCAGTGTATTGAGTGGGAGCAATCAGCCCCAGCATTTT. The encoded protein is CSVLSGSNQPQHF.

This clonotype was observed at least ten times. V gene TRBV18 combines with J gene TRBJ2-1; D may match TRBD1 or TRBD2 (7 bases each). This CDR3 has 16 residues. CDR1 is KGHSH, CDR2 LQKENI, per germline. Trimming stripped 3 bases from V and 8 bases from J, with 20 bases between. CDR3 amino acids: CASSPSTGGQTHEQFF. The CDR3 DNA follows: TGTGCCAGCTCACCGTCAACGGGGGGACAGACCCATGAGCAGTTCTTC.

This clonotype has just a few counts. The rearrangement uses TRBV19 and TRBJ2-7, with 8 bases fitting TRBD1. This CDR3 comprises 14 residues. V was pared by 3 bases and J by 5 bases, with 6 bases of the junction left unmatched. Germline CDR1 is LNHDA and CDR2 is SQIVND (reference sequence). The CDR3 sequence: CASSIGVTGDEQYF. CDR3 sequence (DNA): TGTGCCAGTAGTATTGGCGTGACAGGGGACGAGCAGTACTTC.

CDR3 sequence (DNA): TGTGCCAGCAGCTCAGGGGATGAGCAGTACGTC. It codes for CASSSGDEQYV. V and J are TRBV11-2 and TRBJ2-7; TRBD1 is a possible D gene (6 bases). The CDR3 covers 11 residues. Trimming shortened V by 4 bases and J by 7 bases, and 8 bases separated the two germline ends. Germline V gene data show CDR1 as SGHAT and CDR2 as FQNNGV.

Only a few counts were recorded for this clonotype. This CDR3 reads CASSSGTDTGELFF. The DNA of the CDR3 is TGTGCCAGCAGCTCCGGGACTGACACCGGGGAGCTGTTTTTT. The J gene is TRBJ2-2, the V gene TRBV7-3, with D possibly being TRBD2 (6 bases). Between the trimmed V and J ends, which lost 4 bases and 3 bases, there was a span of 9 bases. The CDR3 extends over 14 amino acids. Germline CDR1 and CDR2: SGHTA and FQGTGA.

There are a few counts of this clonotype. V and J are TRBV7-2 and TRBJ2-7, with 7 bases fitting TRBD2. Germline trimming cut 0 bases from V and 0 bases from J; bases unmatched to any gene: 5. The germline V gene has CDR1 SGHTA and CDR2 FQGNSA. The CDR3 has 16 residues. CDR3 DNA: TGTGCCAGCAGCTTAGCGGGAGGGGCCTACTCCTACGAGCAGTACTTC. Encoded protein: CASSLAGGAYSYEQYF.

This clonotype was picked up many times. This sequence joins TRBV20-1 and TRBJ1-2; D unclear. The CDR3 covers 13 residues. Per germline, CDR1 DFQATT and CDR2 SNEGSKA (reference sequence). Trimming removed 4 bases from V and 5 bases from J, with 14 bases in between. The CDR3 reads CSAISATEYGYTF. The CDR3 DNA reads TGCAGTGCTATCTCCGCGACGGAGTATGGCTACACCTTC.

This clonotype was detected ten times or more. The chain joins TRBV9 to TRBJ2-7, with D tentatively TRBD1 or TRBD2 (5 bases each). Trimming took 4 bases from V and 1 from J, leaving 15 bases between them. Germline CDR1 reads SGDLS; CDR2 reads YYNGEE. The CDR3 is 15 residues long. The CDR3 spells CASSLGAGGSYEQYF. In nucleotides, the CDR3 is TGTGCCAGCAGCCTTGGGGCGGGCGGTTCCTACGAGCAGTACTTC.

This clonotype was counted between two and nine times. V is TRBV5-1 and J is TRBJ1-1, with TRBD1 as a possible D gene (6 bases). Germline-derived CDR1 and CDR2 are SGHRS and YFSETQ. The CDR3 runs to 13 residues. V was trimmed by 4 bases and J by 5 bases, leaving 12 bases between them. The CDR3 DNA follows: TGCGCCAGCAGCATAACCAGGGGAACTGAAGCTTTCTTT. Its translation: CASSITRGTEAFF.

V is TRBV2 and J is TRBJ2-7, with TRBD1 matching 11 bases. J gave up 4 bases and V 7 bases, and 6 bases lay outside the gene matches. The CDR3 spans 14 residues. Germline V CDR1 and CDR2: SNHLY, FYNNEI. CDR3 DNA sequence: TGTGCCAGCATTCTGGACAGGGGGCCGTACGAGCAGTACTTC. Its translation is CASILDRGPYEQYF.

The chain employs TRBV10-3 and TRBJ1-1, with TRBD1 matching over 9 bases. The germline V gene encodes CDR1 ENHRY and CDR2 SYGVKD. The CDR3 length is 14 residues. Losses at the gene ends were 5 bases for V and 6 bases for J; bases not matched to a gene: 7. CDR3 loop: CAISPGQGVPEAFF. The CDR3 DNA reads TGTGCCATCAGTCCGGGACAGGGAGTCCCTGAAGCTTTCTTT.

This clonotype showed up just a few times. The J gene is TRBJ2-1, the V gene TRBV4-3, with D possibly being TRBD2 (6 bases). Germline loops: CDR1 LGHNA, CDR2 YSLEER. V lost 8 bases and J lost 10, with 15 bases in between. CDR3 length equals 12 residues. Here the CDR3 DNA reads TGCGCCAGCTCCACTCCGGGAGTCGAGCAGTTCTTC. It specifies CASSTPGVEQFF.

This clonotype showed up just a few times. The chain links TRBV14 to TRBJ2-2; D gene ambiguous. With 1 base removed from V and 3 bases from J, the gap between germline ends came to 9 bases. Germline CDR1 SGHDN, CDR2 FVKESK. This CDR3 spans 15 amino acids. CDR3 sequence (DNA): TGTGCCAGCAGCCAAGCCCTCCGCGACACCGGGGAGCTGTTTTTT. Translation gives CASSQALRDTGELFF. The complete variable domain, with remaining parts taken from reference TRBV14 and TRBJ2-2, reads EAGVTQFPSHSVIEKGQTVTLRCDPISGHDNLYWYRRVMGKEIKFLLHFVKESKQDESGMPNNRFLAERTGGTYSTLKVQPAELEDSGVYFCASSQALRDTGELFFGEGSRLTVL.

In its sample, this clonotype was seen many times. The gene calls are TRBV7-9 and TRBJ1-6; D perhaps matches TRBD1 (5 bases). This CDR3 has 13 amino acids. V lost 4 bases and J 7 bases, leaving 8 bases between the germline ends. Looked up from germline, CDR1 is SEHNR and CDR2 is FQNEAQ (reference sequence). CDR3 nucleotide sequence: TGTGCCAGCAGCTCAGCAGGGAATTCACCCCTCCACTTT. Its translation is CASSSAGNSPLHF.